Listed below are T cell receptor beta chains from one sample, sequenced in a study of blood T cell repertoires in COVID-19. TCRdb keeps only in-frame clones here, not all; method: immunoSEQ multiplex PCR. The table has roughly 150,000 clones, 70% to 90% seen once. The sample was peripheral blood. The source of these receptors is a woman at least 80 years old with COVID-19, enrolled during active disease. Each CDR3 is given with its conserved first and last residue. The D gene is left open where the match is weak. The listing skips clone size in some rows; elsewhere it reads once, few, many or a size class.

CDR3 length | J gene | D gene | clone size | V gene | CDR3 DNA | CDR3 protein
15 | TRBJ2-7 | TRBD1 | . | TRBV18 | TGTGCCAGCTCAGCTTACCGGGACAGGACCCACGAGCAGTACTTC | CASSAYRDRTHEQYF
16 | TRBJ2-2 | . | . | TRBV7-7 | TGTGCCAGCAGCTTTGGTACAGGAGTAAACACCGGGGAGCTGTTTTTT | CASSFGTGVNTGELFF
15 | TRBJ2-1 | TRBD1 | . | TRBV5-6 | TGTGCCAGCAGCGCCCGCCCTACAGGGGGCAATGAGCAGTTCTTC | CASSARPTGGNEQFF
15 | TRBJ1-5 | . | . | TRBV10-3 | TGTGCCATCAGTGACGGGGGGCAGGGGAATCAGCCCCAGCATTTT | CAISDGGQGNQPQHF
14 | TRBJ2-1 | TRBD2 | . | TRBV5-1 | TGCGCCAGCAGCTTGGTGGCGGGAGCCAATGAGCAGTTCTTC | CASSLVAGANEQFF
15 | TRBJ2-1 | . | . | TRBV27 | TGTGCCAGCTGGAGGGTAGGACGGAGGTACAATGAGCAGTTCTTC | CASWRVGRRYNEQFF
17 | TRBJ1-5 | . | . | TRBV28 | TGTGCCAGCAGTTCGACTCCTGGTGAGGGTTACAATCAGCCCCAGCATTTT | CASSSTPGEGYNQPQHF
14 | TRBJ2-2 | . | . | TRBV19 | TGTGCCAGTAGTTTGACAGCTTACACCGGGGAGCTGTTTTTT | CASSLTAYTGELFF
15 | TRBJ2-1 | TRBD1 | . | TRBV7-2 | TGTGCCAGCAGCCGGGACAGGGACTCCTACAATGAGCAGTTCTTC | CASSRDRDSYNEQFF
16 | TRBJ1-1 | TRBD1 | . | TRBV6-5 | TGTGCCAGCAGTTTGACTATGACAGGGGCGAGGCCTGAAGCTTTCTTT | CASSLTMTGARPEAFF
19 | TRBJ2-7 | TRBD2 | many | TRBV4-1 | TGCGCCAGCAGCCAAGGCAACATCCTAGCGGGAATTTTCTCCTACGAGCAGTACTTC | CASSQGNILAGIFSYEQYF
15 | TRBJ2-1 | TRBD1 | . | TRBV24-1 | TGTGCCACCAGTGGCGGACAGGGGTCCTACAATGAGCAGTTCTTC | CATSGGQGSYNEQFF
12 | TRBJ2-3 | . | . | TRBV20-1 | TGCAGTGCGAGTAGGGGGTTTGATACGCAGTATTTT | CSASRGFDTQYF
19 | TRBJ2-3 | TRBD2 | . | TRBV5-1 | TGCGCCAGCAGCTTGGTTGGGGGACTAGCGGGAGGGCGCACAGATACGCAGTATTTT | CASSLVGGLAGGRTDTQYF
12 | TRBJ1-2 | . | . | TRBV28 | TGTGCCAGCAGACCCGACAGGTGGGGCTACACCTTC | CASRPDRWGYTF
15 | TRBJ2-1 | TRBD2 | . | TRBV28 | TGTGCCAGCAGTTCCAGCGGGAGGGGTTCCAATGAGCAGTTCTTC | CASSSSGRGSNEQFF
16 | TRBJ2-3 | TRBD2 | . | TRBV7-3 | TGTGCCAGCAGCTTAATGGGAGCGGGAGCGGCAGATACGCAGTATTTT | CASSLMGAGAADTQYF
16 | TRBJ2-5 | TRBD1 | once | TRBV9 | TGTGCCAGCAGCCCCGGGACAGGGGGAAGCCAAGAGACCCAGTACTTC | CASSPGTGGSQETQYF
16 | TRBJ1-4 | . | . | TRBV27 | TGTGCCAGCACCCTCAGGACGCCCGACCGGGGTGAAAAACTGTTTTTT | CASTLRTPDRGEKLFF
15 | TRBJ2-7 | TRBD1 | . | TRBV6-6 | TGTGCCAGCAGTTACGGACAGGCAAGCCAGGGGGAGCAGTACTTC | CASSYGQASQGEQYF
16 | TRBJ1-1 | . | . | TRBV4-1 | TGCGCCAGCAGCCAATCTCATCTGTGGGGGGGCACTGAAGCTTTCTTT | CASSQSHLWGGTEAFF
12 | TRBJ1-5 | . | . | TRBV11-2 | TGTGCCAGCAGCTTATTGGGCCAGCCCCAGCATTTT | CASSLLGQPQHF
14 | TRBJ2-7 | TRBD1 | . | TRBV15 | TGTGCCACCAGCAGCCGGGACAGGGGCAACGAGCAGTACTTC | CATSSRDRGNEQYF
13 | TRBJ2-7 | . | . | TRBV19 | TGTGCCAGTAGTATAACAGGTGTCTACGAGCAGTACTTC | CASSITGVYEQYF